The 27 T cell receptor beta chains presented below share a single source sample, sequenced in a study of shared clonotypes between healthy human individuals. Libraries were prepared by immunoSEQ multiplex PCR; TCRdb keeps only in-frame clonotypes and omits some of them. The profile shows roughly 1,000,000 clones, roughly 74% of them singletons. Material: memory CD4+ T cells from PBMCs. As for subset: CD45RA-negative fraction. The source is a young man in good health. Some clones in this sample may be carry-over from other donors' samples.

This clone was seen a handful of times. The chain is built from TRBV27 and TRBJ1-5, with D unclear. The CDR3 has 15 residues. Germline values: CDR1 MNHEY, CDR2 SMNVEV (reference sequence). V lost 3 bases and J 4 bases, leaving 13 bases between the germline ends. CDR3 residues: CASSFSGIQNQPQHF. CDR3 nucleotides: TGTGCCAGCAGTTTCTCCGGGATCCAGAATCAGCCCCAGCATTTT.

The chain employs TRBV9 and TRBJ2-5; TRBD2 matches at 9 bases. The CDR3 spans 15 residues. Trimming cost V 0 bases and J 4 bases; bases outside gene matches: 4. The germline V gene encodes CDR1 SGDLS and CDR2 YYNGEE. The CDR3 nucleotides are TGTGCCAGCAGCGTAGCTCCAGCGGGAGGAGAGACCCAGTACTTC. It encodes CASSVAPAGGETQYF.

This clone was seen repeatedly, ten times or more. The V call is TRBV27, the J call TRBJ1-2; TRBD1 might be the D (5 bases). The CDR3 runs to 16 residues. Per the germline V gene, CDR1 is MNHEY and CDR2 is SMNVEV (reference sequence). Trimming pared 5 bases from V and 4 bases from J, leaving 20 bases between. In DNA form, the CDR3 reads TGTGCCAGCAGTCCCACTTTCGGGACGGTTTTCTATGGCTACACCTTC. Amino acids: CASSPTFGTVFYGYTF.

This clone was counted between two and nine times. Here the CDR3 DNA reads TGTGCCAGCAGTTACCCGCGGGGTTCTGAAGCTTTCTTT. This encodes CASSYPRGSEAFF. This rearrangement joins TRBV6-6 to TRBJ1-1; D not resolved. Trimming took 2 bases from V and 6 from J, leaving 10 bases between them. Per germline, CDR1 MNHNY and CDR2 SVGAGI (reference sequence). The CDR3 loop spans 13 amino acids.

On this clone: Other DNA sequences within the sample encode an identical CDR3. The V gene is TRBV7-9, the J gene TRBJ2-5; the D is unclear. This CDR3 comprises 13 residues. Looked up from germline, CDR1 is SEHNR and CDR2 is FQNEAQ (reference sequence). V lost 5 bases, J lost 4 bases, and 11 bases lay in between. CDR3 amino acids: CASSLWGGETQYF. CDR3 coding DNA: TGTGCCAGCAGCCTGTGGGGTGGAGAGACCCAGTACTTC.

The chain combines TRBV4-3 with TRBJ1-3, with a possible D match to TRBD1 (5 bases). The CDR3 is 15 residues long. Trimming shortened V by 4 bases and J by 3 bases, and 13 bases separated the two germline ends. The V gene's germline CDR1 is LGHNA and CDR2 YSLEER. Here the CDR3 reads CASSPRGGGGNTIYF. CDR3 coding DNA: TGCGCCAGCAGCCCCCGGGGGGGAGGTGGAAACACCATATATTTT.

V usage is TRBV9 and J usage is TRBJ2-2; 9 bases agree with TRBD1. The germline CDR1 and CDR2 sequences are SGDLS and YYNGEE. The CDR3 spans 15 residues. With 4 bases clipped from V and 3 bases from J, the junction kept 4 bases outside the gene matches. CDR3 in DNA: TGTGCCAGCAGCATGGGACAGGGAGACACCGGGGAGCTGTTTTTT. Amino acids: CASSMGQGDTGELFF. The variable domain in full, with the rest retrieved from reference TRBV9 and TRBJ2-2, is DSGVTQTPKHLITATGQRVTLRCSPRSGDLSVYWYQQSLDQGLQFLIQYYNGEERAKGNILERFSAQQFPDLHSELNLSSLELGDSALYFCASSMGQGDTGELFFGEGSRLTVL.

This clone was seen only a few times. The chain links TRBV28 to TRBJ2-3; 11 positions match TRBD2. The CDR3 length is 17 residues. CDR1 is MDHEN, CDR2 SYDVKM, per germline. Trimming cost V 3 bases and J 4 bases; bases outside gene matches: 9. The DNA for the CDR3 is TGTGCCAGCAGTTTGATTATAACTAGCGGGAGCGCAGATACGCAGTATTTT. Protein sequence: CASSLIITSGSADTQYF.

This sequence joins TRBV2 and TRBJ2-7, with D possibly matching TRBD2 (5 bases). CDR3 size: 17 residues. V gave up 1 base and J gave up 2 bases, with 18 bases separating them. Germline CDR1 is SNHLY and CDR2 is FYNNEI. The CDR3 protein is CASSEERAGPRTYEQYF. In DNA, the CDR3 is TGTGCCAGCAGTGAAGAAAGGGCGGGCCCTAGAACCTACGAGCAGTACTTC.

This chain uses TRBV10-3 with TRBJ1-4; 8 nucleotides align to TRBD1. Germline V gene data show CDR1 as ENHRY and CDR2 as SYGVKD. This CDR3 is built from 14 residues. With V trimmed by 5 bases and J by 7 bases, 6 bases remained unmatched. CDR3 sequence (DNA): TGTGCCATCAGTCAGACAGGGGAGGGTGAAAAACTGTTTTTT. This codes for CAISQTGEGEKLFF.

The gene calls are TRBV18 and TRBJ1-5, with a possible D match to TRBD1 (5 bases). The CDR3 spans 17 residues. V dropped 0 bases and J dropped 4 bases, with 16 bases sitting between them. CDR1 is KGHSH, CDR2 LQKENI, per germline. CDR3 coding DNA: TGTGCCAGCTCACCACCGGGATGGCTTTGGGGGAATCAGCCCCAGCATTTT. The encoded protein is CASSPPGWLWGNQPQHF.

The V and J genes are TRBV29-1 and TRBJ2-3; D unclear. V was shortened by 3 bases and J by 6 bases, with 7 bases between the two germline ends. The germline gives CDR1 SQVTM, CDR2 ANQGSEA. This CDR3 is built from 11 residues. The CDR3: CSVDGWDTQYF. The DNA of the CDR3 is TGCAGCGTTGACGGCTGGGATACGCAGTATTTT.

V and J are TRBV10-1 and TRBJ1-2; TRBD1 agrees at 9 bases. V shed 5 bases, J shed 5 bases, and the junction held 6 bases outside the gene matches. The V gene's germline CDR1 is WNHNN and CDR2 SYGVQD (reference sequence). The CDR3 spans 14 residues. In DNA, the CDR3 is TGCGCCAGCAGTATCGGACAGGGGAGATATGGCTACACCTTC. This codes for CASSIGQGRYGYTF.

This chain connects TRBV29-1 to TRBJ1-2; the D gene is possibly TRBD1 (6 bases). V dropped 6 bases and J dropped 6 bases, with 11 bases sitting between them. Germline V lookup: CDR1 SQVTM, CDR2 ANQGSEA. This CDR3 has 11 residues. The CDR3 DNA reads TGCAGCGTGGGGGACAACGATGGCTACACCTTC. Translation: CSVGDNDGYTF.

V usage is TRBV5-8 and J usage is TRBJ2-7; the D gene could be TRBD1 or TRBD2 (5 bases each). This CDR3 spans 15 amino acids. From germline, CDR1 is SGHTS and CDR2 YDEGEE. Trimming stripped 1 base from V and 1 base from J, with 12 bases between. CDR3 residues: CASSLRGGWSYEQYF. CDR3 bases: TGTGCCAGCAGCTTGCGGGGCGGGTGGTCCTACGAGCAGTACTTC. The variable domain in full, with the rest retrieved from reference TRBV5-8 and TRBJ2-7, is EAGVTQSPTHLIKTRGQQATLRCSPISGHTSVYWYQQALGLGLQFLLWYDEGEERNRGNFPPRFSGRQFPNYSSELNVNALELEDSALYLCASSLRGGWSYEQYFGPGTRLTVT.

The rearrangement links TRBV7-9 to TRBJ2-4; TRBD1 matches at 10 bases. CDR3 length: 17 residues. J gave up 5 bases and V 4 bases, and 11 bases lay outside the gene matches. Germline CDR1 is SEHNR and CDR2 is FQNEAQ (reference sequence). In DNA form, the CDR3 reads TGTGCCAGCAGCTCCGTCTTGGGACAGGGGATGGAAAACATTCAGTACTTC. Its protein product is CASSSVLGQGMENIQYF.

The DNA for the CDR3 is TGTGCCAGCAGTTTTGTGCTAGCGCGAAACAATGAGCAGTTCTTC. Residues: CASSFVLARNNEQFF. The V gene is TRBV28, the J gene TRBJ2-1, with D maybe TRBD2 (6 bases). Looked up from germline, CDR1 is MDHEN and CDR2 is SYDVKM. The CDR3 runs 15 residues. The V gene lost 3 bases and the J gene lost 5 bases, with 14 bases spanning the gap. Together with reference TRBV28 and TRBJ2-1, the CDR3 gives the full variable domain: DVKVTQSSRYLVKRTGEKVFLECVQDMDHENMFWYRQDPGLGLRLIYFSYDVKMKEKGDIPEGYSVSREKKERFSLILESASTNQTSMYLCASSFVLARNNEQFFGPGTRLTVL.

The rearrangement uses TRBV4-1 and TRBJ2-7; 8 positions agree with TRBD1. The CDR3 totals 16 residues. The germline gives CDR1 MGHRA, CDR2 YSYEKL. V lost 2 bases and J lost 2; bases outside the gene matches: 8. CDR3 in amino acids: CASSQIQTGETYEQYF. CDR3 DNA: TGCGCCAGCAGCCAAATACAGACAGGGGAGACCTACGAGCAGTACTTC.

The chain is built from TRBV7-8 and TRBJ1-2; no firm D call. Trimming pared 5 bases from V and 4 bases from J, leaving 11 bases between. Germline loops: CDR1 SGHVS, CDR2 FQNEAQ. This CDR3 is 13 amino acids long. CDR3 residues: CASSKTSSYGYTF. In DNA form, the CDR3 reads TGTGCCAGCAGCAAGACAAGTAGCTATGGCTACACCTTC.

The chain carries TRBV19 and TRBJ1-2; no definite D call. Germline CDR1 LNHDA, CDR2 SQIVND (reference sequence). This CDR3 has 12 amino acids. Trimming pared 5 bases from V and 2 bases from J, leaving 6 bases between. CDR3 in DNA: TGTGCCAGTAGTTTGGTAAACTATGGCTACACCTTC. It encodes CASSLVNYGYTF.

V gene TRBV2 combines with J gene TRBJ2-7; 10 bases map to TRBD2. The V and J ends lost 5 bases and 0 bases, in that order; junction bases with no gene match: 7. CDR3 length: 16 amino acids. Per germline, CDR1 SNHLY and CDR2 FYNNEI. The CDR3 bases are TGTGCCAGCAGTATTGGGGCTAGCGGGAGCTCCTACGAGCAGTACTTC. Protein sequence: CASSIGASGSSYEQYF.

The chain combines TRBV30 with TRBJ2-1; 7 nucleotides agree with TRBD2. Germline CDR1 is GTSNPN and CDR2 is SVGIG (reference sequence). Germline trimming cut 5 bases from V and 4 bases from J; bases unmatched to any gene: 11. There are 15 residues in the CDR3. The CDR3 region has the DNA TGTGCCTGGGCCCGGGCCGGGGGGTCTTACAATGAGCAGTTCTTC. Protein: CAWARAGGSYNEQFF. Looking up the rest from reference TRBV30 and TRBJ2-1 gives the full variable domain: SQTIHQWPATLVQPVGSPLSLECTVEGTSNPNLYWYRQAAGRGLQLLFYSVGIGQISSEVPQNLSASRPQDRQFILSSKKLLLSDSGFYLCAWARAGGSYNEQFFGPGTRLTVL.

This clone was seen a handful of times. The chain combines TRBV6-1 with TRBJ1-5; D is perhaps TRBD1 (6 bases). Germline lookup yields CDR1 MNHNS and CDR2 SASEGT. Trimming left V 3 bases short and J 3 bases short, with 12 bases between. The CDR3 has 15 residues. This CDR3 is CASSERGANNQPQHF. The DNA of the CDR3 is TGTGCCAGCAGTGAGAGGGGGGCGAACAATCAGCCCCAGCATTTT.

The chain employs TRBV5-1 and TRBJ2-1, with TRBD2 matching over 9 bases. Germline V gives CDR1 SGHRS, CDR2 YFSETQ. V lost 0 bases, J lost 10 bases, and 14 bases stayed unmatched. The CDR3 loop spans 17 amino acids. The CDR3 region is CASSLAGTSGLPWEQFF. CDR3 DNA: TGCGCCAGCAGCTTGGCAGGAACTAGCGGGCTCCCGTGGGAGCAGTTCTTC.

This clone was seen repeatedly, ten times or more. CDR3 loop: CASSPGQPLNSPLHF. CDR3 nucleotides: TGTGCCAGCAGTCCGGGACAGCCACTTAATTCACCCCTCCACTTT. V usage is TRBV27 and J usage is TRBJ1-6; 7 bases map to TRBD1. CDR1 MNHEY and CDR2 SMNVEV come from the germline V gene (reference sequence). This CDR3 comprises 15 residues. The J segment lost 6 bases and the V segment lost 5 bases, leaving 7 bases of the junction unmatched.

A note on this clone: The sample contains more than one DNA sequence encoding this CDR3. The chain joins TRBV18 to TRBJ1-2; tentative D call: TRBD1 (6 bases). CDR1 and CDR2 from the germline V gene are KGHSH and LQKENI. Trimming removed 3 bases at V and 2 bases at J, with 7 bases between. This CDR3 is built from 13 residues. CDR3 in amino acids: CASSPDRNYGYTF. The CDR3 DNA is TGTGCCAGCTCACCTGACAGGAACTATGGCTACACCTTC.

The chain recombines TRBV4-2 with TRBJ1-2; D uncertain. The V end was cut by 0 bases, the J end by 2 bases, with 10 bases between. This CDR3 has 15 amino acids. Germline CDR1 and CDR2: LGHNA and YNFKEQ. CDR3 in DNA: TGTGCCAGCAGCCAAGATCCGACGGGGAACTATGGCTACACCTTC. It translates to CASSQDPTGNYGYTF.